This TCR beta chain was captured in a study of blood T cell repertoires in COVID-19. Study-wide background: The origin of the acute and convalescent COVID-19 samples was the United States, Italy and Spain. Nucleic acid was either cDNA or gDNA, and it came from T cells, B-cell-depleted T cells, or PBMCs.

Source study methods: By means of reference gene primer amplification, nucleated cell counts were estimated. Libraries were prepared by immunoSEQ multiplex PCR; TCRdb keeps only in-frame clonotypes and omits some of them. The DNA gave D and trimming, while V, J and clone size come from that table. Of fewer than 350,000 clones in the sample, approximately 80% were seen once. Germline CDR1 MNHNY, CDR2 SVGAGI (reference sequence). V was clipped by 5 bases and J by 0 bases, with 11 bases between them. CDR3 length equals 14 residues. The source of this sequence is a woman aged 55-70 years with active or convalescent COVID-19. This chain links TRBV6-6 with TRBJ2-7; no firm D call. The sample was peripheral blood. The DNA for the CDR3 is TGTGCCAGCAGTCCTCCGGAGTTCTCCTACGAGCAGTACTTC. Translating gives CASSPPEFSYEQYF.